The rows below give T cell receptor beta chains drawn from one sample of a study of cytomegalovirus exposure and HLA in healthy donors. TCRdb's table, derived via immunoSEQ multiplex PCR, lists solely in-frame clones and lacks some. The sample includes over 150,000 clones, about 90% of them seen just once. Specimen: PBMCs. All receptors come from a woman between 18 and 29 years old in good health and CMV-seropositive. The CDR3 runs from the conserved cysteine through the conserved F or W. D genes are given only for firm matches. For some rows the clone size is stated as once, few or many, or as a class when expanded; others skip it.

j_gene	d_gene	v_gene	abundance	CDR3nt	CDR3aa
TRBJ2-2	TRBD1	TRBV29-1	-	TGCAGCGGGGCGGGACAGGGGGCCCCCGGGGAGCTGTTTTTT	CSGAGQGAPGELFF
TRBJ1-5	TRBD1	TRBV28	-	TGTGCCAGCAGTTCCCTAGAGTCCCAGGGGGCGGTAGGTCAGCCCCAGCATTTT	CASSSLESQGAVGQPQHF
TRBJ2-3	-	TRBV10-1	-	TGCGCCAGCAGCCCCGGGACAATCACAGATACGCAGTATTTT	CASSPGTITDTQYF
TRBJ2-1	-	TRBV18	once	TGTGCCAGCTCACCTCCAGGGTCTCTAGGTCATGGTGAGCAGTTCTTC	CASSPPGSLGHGEQFF
TRBJ2-1	-	TRBV5-4	-	TGTGCCAGCAGCTTGGGTGGCAGCGGAGCAGGGGTTGAGCAGTTCTTC	CASSLGGSGAGVEQFF
TRBJ1-2	-	TRBV19	-	TGTGCCAGTAGTATAGGTGGGGGCGACTATGGCTACACCTTC	CASSIGGGDYGYTF
TRBJ1-6	-	TRBV4-2	few	TGTGCCAGCAGCCAAGATGGTGCGAATTCACCCCTCCACTTT	CASSQDGANSPLHF
TRBJ2-1	TRBD2	TRBV29-1	-	TGCAGCGGCACACTAGCGGGAGTCCGCAATGAGCAGTTCTTC	CSGTLAGVRNEQFF
TRBJ2-1	-	TRBV11-1	once	TGTGCCAGCAGCTTTAGGTCGCTTCACGAGGGACTCTACAATGAGCAGTTCTTC	CASSFRSLHEGLYNEQFF
TRBJ2-1	TRBD1	TRBV4-1	-	TGCGCCAGCAGCCAAGGGGGTGTCAGGGGGTCCGGTCATGAGCAGTTCTTC	CASSQGGVRGSGHEQFF